This T cell receptor (beta chain) was recovered during a study of T cell clonotyping in hematopoietic cell transplantation. Only in-frame clones appear in the TCRdb table, and some are missing; sequencing was by immunoSEQ multiplex PCR. This table holds tens of thousands of clones, 85% to 95% found once. The time point here: recipient sample about 28 days before transplant, after cytoreduction. The sequenced sample was peripheral blood mononuclear cells, obtained before stem cell transplant. The receptor comes from a man between 35 and 55 years old with chronic myeloid leukemia. Some clones in this sample may be carry-over from other donors' samples.

The CDR3 protein is CASSLGQGASTDTQYF. The CDR3 nucleotides read TGTGCCAGCAGCTTAGGTCAGGGGGCGAGCACAGATACGCAGTATTTT. The V and J genes are TRBV7-3 and TRBJ2-3; 8 positions match TRBD1. V trimming: 2 bases; J trimming: 0 bases; junction bases outside the gene matches: 4. Germline CDR1 SGHTA, CDR2 FQGTGA. This CDR3 has 16 amino acids.